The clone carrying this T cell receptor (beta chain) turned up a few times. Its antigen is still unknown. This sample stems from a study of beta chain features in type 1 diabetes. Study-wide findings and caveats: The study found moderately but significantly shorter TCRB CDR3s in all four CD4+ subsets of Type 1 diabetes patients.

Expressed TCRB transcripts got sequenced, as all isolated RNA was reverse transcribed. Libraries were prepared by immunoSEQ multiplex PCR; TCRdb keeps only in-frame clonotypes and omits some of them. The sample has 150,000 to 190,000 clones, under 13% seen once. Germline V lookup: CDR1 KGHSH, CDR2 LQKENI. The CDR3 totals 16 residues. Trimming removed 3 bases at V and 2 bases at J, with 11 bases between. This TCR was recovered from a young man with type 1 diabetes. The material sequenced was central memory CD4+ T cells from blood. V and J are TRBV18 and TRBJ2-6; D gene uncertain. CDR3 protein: CASSPLDLAGANVLTF. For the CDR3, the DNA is TGTGCCAGCTCACCCCTAGACCTAGCTGGGGCCAACGTCCTGACTTTC.